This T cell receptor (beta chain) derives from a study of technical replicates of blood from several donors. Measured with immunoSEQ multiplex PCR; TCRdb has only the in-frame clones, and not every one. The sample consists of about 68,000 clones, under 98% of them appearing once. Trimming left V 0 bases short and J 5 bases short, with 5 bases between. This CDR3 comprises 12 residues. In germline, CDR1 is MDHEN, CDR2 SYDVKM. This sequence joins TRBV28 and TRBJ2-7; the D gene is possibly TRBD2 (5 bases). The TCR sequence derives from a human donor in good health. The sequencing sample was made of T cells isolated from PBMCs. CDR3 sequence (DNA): TGTGCCAGCAGTTTATGGGGAGACGAGCAGTACTTC. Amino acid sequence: CASSLWGDEQYF.